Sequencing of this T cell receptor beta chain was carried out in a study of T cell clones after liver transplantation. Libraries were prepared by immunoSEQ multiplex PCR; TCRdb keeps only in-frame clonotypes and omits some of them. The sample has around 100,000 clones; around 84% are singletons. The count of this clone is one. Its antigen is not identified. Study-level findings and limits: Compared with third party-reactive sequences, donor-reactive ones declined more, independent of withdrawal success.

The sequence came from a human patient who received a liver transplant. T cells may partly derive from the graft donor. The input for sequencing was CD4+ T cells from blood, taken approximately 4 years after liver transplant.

CDR3 amino acids: CASSLVGAGQPQHF. For the CDR3, the DNA is TGTGCCAGCAGCTTAGTAGGGGCAGGTCAGCCCCAGCATTTT. The chain recombines TRBV11-2 with TRBJ1-5; TRBD1 is a possible D gene (5 bases). V was cut by 1 base and J by 6 bases, with 10 bases left in between. CDR1 and CDR2 from the germline V gene are SGHAT and FQNNGV. The CDR3 is 14 amino acids.